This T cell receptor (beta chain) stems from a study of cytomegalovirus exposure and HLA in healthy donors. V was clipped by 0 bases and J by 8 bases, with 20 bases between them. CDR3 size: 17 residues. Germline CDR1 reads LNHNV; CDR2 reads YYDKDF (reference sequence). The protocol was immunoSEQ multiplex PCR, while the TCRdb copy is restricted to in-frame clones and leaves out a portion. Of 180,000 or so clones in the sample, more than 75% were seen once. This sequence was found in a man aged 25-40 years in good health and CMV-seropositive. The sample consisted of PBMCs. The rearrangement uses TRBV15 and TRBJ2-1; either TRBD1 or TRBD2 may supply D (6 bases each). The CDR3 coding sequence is TGTGCCACCAGCAGAGATGGGTGGGGGGCTCGCAGTGATGAGCAGTTCTTC. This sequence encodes CATSRDGWGARSDEQFF.